This TCR beta chain was recovered during a study of blood T cell repertoires in COVID-19 (dated by TCRdb to 2020 to 2021). Turning to the overall study: The collaborator samples originated in the United States, Italy and Spain and spanned the acute and convalescent phases of COVID-19. The dataset comprised deeply sampled blood TCRbeta repertoires from subjects exposed to, actively infected with, or recovered from COVID-19. The repertoires were released in a freely available public database intended as a resource for research on the immune response to SARS-CoV-2. Where available, HLA class I and class II types were taken from metadata supplied by the sample provider and were not determined by assay-based typing. The material from the prospective study consisted of cDNA or gDNA derived from T cells, B-cell-depleted T cells, or PBMCs. Sample metadata almost always included a de-identified subject ID, COVID-19 status, age in years and sex. Samples were obtained from the ongoing ImmuneRACE study (first 160 participants) and from about 1,300 subjects provided by 6 global collaborators. What the study reported, not specific to this receptor: How much clinical and demographic metadata was included differed by source and by participant, and the metadata was provided uncurated.

This clone came up a few times. Its antigen is currently not known. Per-base quality was not reported, and no clone a single base away is much larger than it. Trimming takes 0 bases from V and 6 bases from J, and the germline ends sit 12 bases apart. Taken from the germline V gene (reference sequence), the CDR1 and CDR2 loops are GTSNPN and SVGIG. Including cysteine and phenylalanine, the CDR3 has 14 amino acids. The DNA shown is the 42-base CDR3, in frame from base 1. Collaborating institutions collected whole blood in K2EDTA tubes following their own protocols. Collaborator samples were shipped for TCRbeta analysis as frozen whole blood, isolated PBMCs, or DNA extracted from either sample type. The immunoSEQ Assay, a bias-controlled multiplex PCR, was used to amplify TCRbeta CDR3 regions from genomic DNA. As for how the authors treated the data: Within the assay, amplification of reference gene primers was used to estimate how many nucleated cells each sample contained. Sequence reads were collapsed and filtered to measure the absolute abundance of every unique TCRbeta CDR3 rearrangement. For each sample, productive Simpson clonality was calculated as the square root of Simpson's diversity index over productive rearrangements. Not all clones reach the TCRdb copy of this immuneACCESS table, which keeps in-frame sequences only. Checked studies attribute under half of the gap to unresolved V genes and leave the rest unexplained. The V and J calls and clone size are taken from that table; D and trimming were inferred from the DNA. In all, the sample holds 370,000 or so clones, and around 84% of those were seen once. Of the sample, around 1.1% is held by the ten largest clones.

The sequence links TRBV30 to TRBJ1-5; no D gene is confidently identified. This clonotype originated in a human donor with acute or convalescent COVID-19. The donor label of this sample is uncertain. The sample taken for sequencing was peripheral blood. The CDR3 is CAWSVPGVVQPQHF. The DNA sequence is as follows: TGTGCCTGGAGTGTACCCGGGGTGGTTCAGCCCCAGCATTTT.